Presented here are 16 T cell receptor beta chains from one specimen sequenced in a study of monozygotic twins with inflammatory bowel disease. TCRdb reanalyzed the 5' RACE reads and collapses them to one entry per CDR3 protein, without DNA. The sample's table shows about 380,000 distinct CDR3 sequences. The specimen sequenced was blood. The receptors here all came from a human donor with ulcerative colitis or Crohn's disease, or a healthy co-twin of an affected twin (not recorded which).

The chain is built from TRBV6-5 and TRBJ2-2; there is no DNA to check the TCRdb D call of TRBD1. The CDR3 has 19 amino acids. In germline, CDR1 is MNHEY, CDR2 SVGAGI. CDR3 sequence reads: CASSYQTYTGGLNTGELFF.

The chain carries TRBV12-3 or TRBV12-4 and TRBJ2-5; the TCRdb call, TRBD2, lacks DNA for checking. The length of the CDR3 is 15 residues. The CDR3 reads CASSLRALNQETQYF.

The chain is built from TRBV5-4 and TRBJ2-3. The CDR3 length is 15 residues. Germline V lookup: CDR1 SGHNT, CDR2 YYREEE (reference sequence). The chain's CDR3 is CASSLASPSSDTQYF.

The rearrangement joins TRBV19 to TRBJ1-1; TCRdb indicates TRBD1, and absent DNA this call remains unverified. Germline V gene sequence: CDR1 LNHDA, CDR2 SQIVND (reference sequence). The CDR3 sequence is 15 residues long. CDR3 loop: CASSIGQGAVTEAFF.

The rearrangement links TRBV28 to TRBJ2-7; the D call of TRBD2 rests on TCRdb alone, since no DNA is present to check it. Germline lookup yields CDR1 MDHEN and CDR2 SYDVKM. The CDR3 is made up of 14 amino acids. This CDR3 reads CASSSWLAAYEQYF.

The rearrangement links TRBV20-1 to TRBJ2-3; the TRBD2 assignment by TCRdb is unverifiable without DNA. CDR1 is DFQATT, CDR2 SNEGSKA, per germline (reference sequence). This CDR3 region has 16 residues. The CDR3 protein is CSARDYTGLAGPLQYF.

V usage is TRBV7-9 and J usage is TRBJ2-1; TCRdb proposes TRBD1, but this gene call is untestable without DNA. The CDR3 sequence is 13 residues long. Per the germline V gene, CDR1 is SEHNR and CDR2 is FQNEAQ (reference sequence). The CDR3 reads CASSGGTYNEQFF. Full variable domain (remainder filled in from reference TRBV7-9 and TRBJ2-1): DTGVSQNPRHKITKRGQNVTFRCDPISEHNRLYWYRQTLGQGPEFLTYFQNEAQLEKSRLLSDRFSAERPKGSFSTLEIQRTEQGDSAMYLCASSGGTYNEQFFGPGTRLTVL.

The chain employs TRBV6-5 and TRBJ1-3. Germline loops: CDR1 MNHEY, CDR2 SVGAGI. This CDR3 has 13 amino acids. CDR3 residues: CASRRVFGNTIHF.

The chain combines TRBV7-2 with TRBJ2-3; TCRdb names TRBD2, which stays unverified in the absence of DNA. The CDR3 length is 16 residues. CDR1 and CDR2 from the germline V gene are SGHTA and FQGNSA. CDR3 amino acids: CASSLAFGRGTDTQYF.

The chain links TRBV19 to TRBJ2-7; there is no DNA to check the TCRdb D call of TRBD1. Per germline, CDR1 LNHDA and CDR2 SQIVND (reference sequence). The CDR3 spans 13 residues. Here the CDR3 reads CASSTRQGYEQYF.

The chain has TRBV6-5 and TRBJ2-1. Germline V lookup: CDR1 MNHEY, CDR2 SVGAGI. This CDR3 comprises 16 residues. CDR3: CASSYGSLRGNNEQFF.

The chain joins TRBV7-2 to TRBJ1-2. CDR1 and CDR2 from the germline V gene are SGHTA and FQGNSA. This CDR3 has 16 amino acids. CDR3: CASSLGGTGQAYGYTF.

The rearrangement uses TRBV5-1 and TRBJ2-5. The germline V gene encodes CDR1 SGHRS and CDR2 YFSETQ. This CDR3 comprises 15 residues. The CDR3 loop is CASSLMAEAQETQYF.

The chain is built from TRBV5-1 and TRBJ1-6; absent DNA, TCRdb's TRBD1 call cannot be checked. The germline V gene has CDR1 SGHRS and CDR2 YFSETQ. The CDR3 loop spans 16 amino acids. The CDR3 loop is CASSLGTGRYNSPLHF.

The chain links TRBV7-2 to TRBJ1-5. The germline CDR1 and CDR2 sequences are SGHTA and FQGNSA. The CDR3 runs to 12 residues. The CDR3 here is CASSFQNQPQHF.

The chain employs TRBV5-1 and TRBJ1-2; checking the TCRdb D call of TRBD1 is not possible without DNA. Germline V gene sequence: CDR1 SGHRS, CDR2 YFSETQ. The CDR3 has 15 amino acids. Here the CDR3 reads CASSKWTGKHYGYTF.